This passage covers 27 T cell receptor delta chains from one sample sequenced in a study of gamma-delta chains in newborns, infants, children. TCRdb called clones anew from the reads with CATT. The profile shows roughly 14,000 delta-chain clones, around 7% of them singletons. Sample: blood. The receptors come from a child who was a newborn, infant or young child, either healthy, febrile or measles-vaccinated (not recorded which).

A few counts support this clone. A read error may produce the germline difference seen at one junction end. Other DNA sequences in the same sample also yield this CDR3. The chain links TRDV2 to TRDJ3, with 7 bases aligning to TRDD3. CDR3 length equals 19 residues. Germline-derived CDR1 and CDR2 are GEAIGNYY and EKD. Written as DNA, the CDR3 is TGTGCCTGTGACACCGGCTGGGGGCTAAGCTCCTGGGACACCCGACAAATGTTTTTC. Protein product: CACDTGWGLSSWDTRQMFF.

This clone was seen ten or more times. CDR3 nucleotides: TGTGCCTGTGACTTTACTGGGGGCCACTCCTGGGACACCCGACAGATGTTTTTC. Its translation: CACDFTGGHSWDTRQMFF. This sequence joins TRDV2 and TRDJ3; 8 bases align to TRDD3. CDR1 GEAIGNYY and CDR2 EKD come from the germline V gene. This CDR3 is built from 18 residues. With 3 bases clipped from V and 0 bases from J, the junction kept 6 bases outside the gene matches.

This clone was picked up a small number of times. A read error is possible here, since a much larger clone lies one base away. The same CDR3 is also encoded by other DNA sequences in this sample. This rearrangement joins TRDV2 to TRDJ3, with TRDD3 identical over 11 bases. The CDR3 is 20 residues long. The germline CDR1 and CDR2 sequences are GEAIGNYY and EKD. CDR3: CACDYMLGDTGSWDTRQMFF. CDR3 nucleotides: TGTGCCTGTGACTACATGCTGGGGGATACAGGCTCCTGGGACACTCGACAGATGTTTTTC.

A word on this clone: One end of the junction varies from germline; a read error may be responsible. At the DNA level, this CDR3 is encoded by other sequences in the same sample as well. This chain joins TRDV2 and TRDJ3; TRDD3 matches at 8 bases. CDR1 and CDR2 from the germline V gene are GEAIGNYY and EKD. The CDR3 length is 19 residues. In DNA, the CDR3 is TGTGCCTGCGACACGAGGTGGTGGGGGATCTCCTGGGACACCCGACAGATGTTTTTC. Encoded protein: CACDTRWWGISWDTRQMFF.

A few counts support this clone. V gene TRDV2 combines with J gene TRDJ1; TRDD3 might be the D (6 bases). The CDR3 runs 9 residues. Looked up from germline, CDR1 is GEAIGNYY and CDR2 is EKD. V lost 0 bases, J lost 14 bases, and 6 bases lay in between. DNA of the CDR3: TGTGCCTGTGACACCTGGGGGATCTTT. Its translation is CACDTWGIF.

As concerns this clone: Other DNA sequences in this specimen translate into the identical CDR3. This rearrangement joins TRDV2 to TRDJ3; 7 bases are a match to TRDD3. CDR1 is GEAIGNYY and CDR2 is EKD in the germline V gene. With V trimmed by 1 base and J by 0 bases, 5 bases remained unmatched. The CDR3 is made up of 18 amino acids. In nucleotides, the CDR3 is TGTGCCTGTGACACTTTACTGGGGAGCTCCTGGGACACCCGACAGATGTTTTTC. Its translation is CACDTLLGSSWDTRQMFF.

There are a few counts of this clone. Other DNA variants within this sample encode the same CDR3. The chain carries TRDV2 and TRDJ3; TRDD3 agrees at 12 bases. The CDR3 covers 20 residues. In germline, CDR1 is GEAIGNYY, CDR2 EKD. V was pared by 1 base and J by 0 bases, with 6 bases of the junction left unmatched. The CDR3 protein is CACDTYWGIPSSWDTRQMFF. The CDR3 nucleotides read TGTGCCTGTGACACGTACTGGGGGATACCTAGCTCCTGGGACACCCGACAGATGTTTTTC.

This clone came up a few times. TCRdb records a much larger clone's protein for this DNA, with a difference at residue 10 that likely arises from a read error; the protein given is the translation of the DNA. The V call is TRDV2, the J call TRDJ2, with 10 positions matching TRDD3. The V segment lost 3 bases and the J segment 0 bases; nucleotides outside the gene matches: 9. The CDR3 spans 18 residues. The germline V gene has CDR1 GEAIGNYY and CDR2 EKD. The CDR3 nucleotides are TGTGCCTGTGACCCCTTACTGGGGGATGTGGCTTTGACAGCACAACTCTTCTTT. Its protein is CACDPLLGDVALTAQLFF.

This chain links TRDV2 with TRDJ3; 9 bases map to TRDD3. This CDR3 region has 21 residues. Germline V lookup: CDR1 GEAIGNYY, CDR2 EKD. The V gene end was trimmed by 0 bases and the J gene end by 2 bases; junction bases not matched to a gene: 13. CDR3 region: CACDTVQGDTLSPWDTRQMFF. The CDR3 DNA sequence: TGTGCCTGTGACACCGTACAGGGGGATACTCTTAGCCCCTGGGACACCCGACAGATGTTTTTC.

A word on this clone: The same CDR3 also results from other DNA sequences found in this sample. The rearrangement links TRDV2 to TRDJ2, with 8 bases identical to TRDD3. The CDR3 runs to 14 residues. CDR1 is GEAIGNYY and CDR2 is EKD in the germline V gene. With 0 bases clipped from V and 8 bases from J, the junction kept 4 bases outside the gene matches. The CDR3: CACDTWGIRAQLFF. The DNA of the CDR3 is TGTGCCTGTGACACCTGGGGGATCAGGGCACAACTCTTCTTT.

Only a few counts were recorded for this clone. The chain recombines TRDV2 with TRDJ2; 9 bases are shared with TRDD3. The CDR3 runs to 17 residues. Trimming at V came to 3 bases and at J to 0 bases, leaving 7 bases not matched to a gene. Germline CDR1 reads GEAIGNYY; CDR2 reads EKD. In nucleotides, the CDR3 is TGTGCCTGTGACCTCCTGGGGATACGTGCTTTGACAGCACAACTCTTCTTT. Translation gives CACDLLGIRALTAQLFF.

This clone was picked up a small number of times. This may be a read error, as it is one base from a much larger clone. The same CDR3 arises from other DNA sequences in this sample as well. This chain links TRDV2 with TRDJ3; D perhaps matches TRDD3 (5 bases). This CDR3 has 16 residues. CDR1 and CDR2 (germline): GEAIGNYY, EKD. The CDR3 DNA follows: TGTGCCTGTGACACCGTGAGCTCCTGGGACACCCGCCAGATGTTTTTC. It specifies CACDTVSSWDTRQMFF.

Points on this clone: This sequence is one base from a far larger clone and is likely a read error. This CDR3 is also generated by other DNA sequences in the sample. This chain joins TRDV2 and TRDJ2; 9 positions match TRDD3. This CDR3 has 13 amino acids. The V gene's germline CDR1 is GEAIGNYY and CDR2 EKD. Trimming at V came to 3 bases and at J to 8 bases, leaving 3 bases not matched to a gene. CDR3 sequence (DNA): TGTGCCTGTGACTACTGGGGGACGGCACAACTCTTCTTT. Protein product: CACDYWGTAQLFF.

This clone showed up just a few times. This chain connects TRDV2 to TRDJ3, with 7 bases matching TRDD3. The CDR3 covers 17 residues. V trimming: 3 bases; J trimming: 1 base; junction bases outside the gene matches: 5. Germline V gene sequence: CDR1 GEAIGNYY, CDR2 EKD. The CDR3 sequence: CACDPLGVSWDTRQMFF. CDR3 DNA sequence: TGTGCCTGTGACCCGCTGGGGGTATCCTGGGACACCCGACAGATGTTTTTC.

By its share, this clone is medium-sized. The V gene is TRDV2, the J gene TRDJ3, with TRDD3 matching over 7 bases. V was clipped by 0 bases and J by 0 bases; unmatched bases: 4. CDR1 is GEAIGNYY, CDR2 EKD, per germline. The CDR3 runs to 18 residues. CDR3 sequence reads: CACDTWGTDSWDTRQMFF. The DNA for the CDR3 is TGTGCCTGTGACACCTGGGGGACCGACTCCTGGGACACCCGACAGATGTTTTTC.

This clone is medium-sized by share. This likely stems from a read error, as it lies one base from a far larger clone. At the DNA level, this CDR3 is encoded by other sequences in the same sample as well. The chain employs TRDV2 and TRDJ1; 10 nucleotides line up with TRDD3. The CDR3 totals 14 residues. Germline V lookup: CDR1 GEAIGNYY, CDR2 EKD. The CDR3 here is CARDILGDTDKLIF. The CDR3 coding sequence is TGTGCCCGTGACATACTGGGGGATACCGATAAACTCATCTTT.

In regard to this clone: One end of the junction does not line up with germline, which may come from a read error. The chain recombines TRDV2 with TRDJ3; possible D gene TRDD3, 6 bases. Germline CDR1 and CDR2: GEAIGNYY and EKD. The CDR3 totals 16 residues. The CDR3 here is CACDTVSSWGTRQMFF. In DNA form, the CDR3 reads TGTGCCTGTGACACAGTCTCCTCCTGGGGCACCCGACAGATGTTTTTC.

This clone was seen a few times. CDR3 DNA: TGTGCCTGTGACGCCCCTTGGGGGTCTCAAAGCTCCTGGGACACCCGACAGATGTTTTTC. Translated, it gives CACDAPWGSQSSWDTRQMFF. V and J are TRDV2 and TRDJ3, with D perhaps TRDD3 (6 bases). CDR1 is GEAIGNYY and CDR2 is EKD in the germline V gene. CDR3 length: 20 residues. V gave up 3 bases and J gave up 0 bases, with 20 bases separating them.

In regard to this clone: The protein held in TCRdb is that of a much larger clone and does not match this DNA's translation at residue 10, likely because of a read error; the protein shown is translated from the DNA. The chain combines TRDV2 with TRDJ3, with 10 nucleotides matching TRDD3. Germline lookup yields CDR1 GEAIGNYY and CDR2 EKD. The CDR3 runs 19 residues. J was trimmed by 1 base and V by 2 bases; bases with no gene match: 7. The CDR3: CACDKVLGDASWDTRQMFF. The CDR3 DNA reads TGTGCCTGTGACAAAGTACTGGGGGATGCGTCCTGGGACACCCGACAGATGTTTTTC.

As concerns this clone: One end of the junction is discordant with germline, which a read error may explain. This chain uses TRDV2 with TRDJ3; TRDD3 agrees at 13 bases. Per germline, CDR1 GEAIGNYY and CDR2 EKD. This CDR3 is 18 amino acids long. The CDR3 DNA is TGTGCCTGTGACAGTACTGGGGGATACGCCTGGGGCACCCGACAGATGTTTTTC. This sequence encodes CACDSTGGYAWGTRQMFF.

There are a few counts of this clone. Translating this DNA gives a protein that differs at residue 12 from the TCRdb one, which belongs to a much larger clone; a read error is likely, and the protein shown is this translation. The CDR3 loop is CACDVLGDTTAKLFF. The DNA for the CDR3 is TGTGCCTGTGACGTACTGGGGGATACGACAGCAAAACTCTTCTTT. This chain joins TRDV2 and TRDJ2, with TRDD3 matching 13 bases. The germline V gene has CDR1 GEAIGNYY and CDR2 EKD. The CDR3 totals 15 residues.

This clone was found a few times. TCRdb's entry gives the protein of a much larger clone, which mismatches this DNA's translation at residue 8, likely from a read error; the protein reported here is translated from the DNA. The chain joins TRDV2 to TRDJ2; tentatively, D is TRDD3 (6 bases). CDR3 length: 14 residues. The V gene lost 0 bases and the J gene lost 5 bases, with 9 bases spanning the gap. Germline V CDR1 and CDR2: GEAIGNYY, EKD. The CDR3 reads CACDTWGETAQLFF. Here the CDR3 DNA reads TGTGCCTGTGACACCTGGGGGGAAACAGCACAACTCTTCTTT.

This clone was seen at least ten times. A much more abundant neighbour one base away suggests this may be a read error. The same CDR3 can be traced to other DNA sequences in this sample. V is TRDV2 and J is TRDJ3, with 10 bases lining up with TRDD3. CDR3 length: 18 amino acids. The V gene's germline CDR1 is GEAIGNYY and CDR2 EKD. With V trimmed by 0 bases and J by 1 base, 2 bases remained unmatched. CDR3 amino acids: CACDTGGYGSWDTRQMFF. Here the CDR3 DNA reads TGTGCCTGTGACACCGGGGGATACGGGTCCTGGGACACCCGACAGATGTTTTTC.

This clone was observed a handful of times. A read error may be the cause here, since a much bigger clone is one base away. Different DNA sequences within this sample yield the same CDR3. The chain recombines TRDV2 with TRDJ3; maybe TRDD3 (6 bases). The CDR3 extends over 16 amino acids. In germline, CDR1 is GEAIGNYY, CDR2 EKD. CDR3 in DNA: TGTGCCTGTGACACCGTGGGGATCAGGGACACCCGCCAGATGTTTTTC. It specifies CACDTVGIRDTRQMFF.

This clone has a count of ten or more. The rearrangement uses TRDV2 and TRDJ3; 8 nucleotides agree with TRDD3. Germline V gene sequence: CDR1 GEAIGNYY, CDR2 EKD. J was trimmed by 12 bases and V by 0 bases; bases with no gene match: 3. The CDR3 covers 14 residues. In DNA form, the CDR3 reads TGTGCCTGTGACACCTGGGGGATCGGCCGACAGATGTTTTTC. This codes for CACDTWGIGRQMFF.

This clone was seen ten or more times. A read error may be the cause here, since a much bigger clone is one base away. The sample contains more than one DNA sequence encoding this CDR3. DNA of the CDR3: TGTGCCTGTGACACTTGGGGGATAGCACAACTCTTCTTT. Protein product: CACDTWGIAQLFF. The J gene is TRDJ2, the V gene TRDV2, with TRDD3 identical over 8 bases. The V segment lost 1 base and the J segment 7 bases; nucleotides outside the gene matches: 1. The V gene's germline CDR1 is GEAIGNYY and CDR2 EKD. The CDR3 has 13 amino acids.

A word on this clone: The same CDR3 can be traced to other DNA sequences in this sample. The chain has TRDV2 and TRDJ3, with 7 bases that match TRDD3. The CDR3 runs to 17 residues. CDR1 is GEAIGNYY, CDR2 EKD, per germline. V was clipped by 0 bases and J by 1 base; unmatched bases: 2. CDR3 DNA: TGTGCCTGTGACACCTGGGATACTTCCTGGGACACCCGACAGATGTTTTTC. Encoded protein: CACDTWDTSWDTRQMFF.